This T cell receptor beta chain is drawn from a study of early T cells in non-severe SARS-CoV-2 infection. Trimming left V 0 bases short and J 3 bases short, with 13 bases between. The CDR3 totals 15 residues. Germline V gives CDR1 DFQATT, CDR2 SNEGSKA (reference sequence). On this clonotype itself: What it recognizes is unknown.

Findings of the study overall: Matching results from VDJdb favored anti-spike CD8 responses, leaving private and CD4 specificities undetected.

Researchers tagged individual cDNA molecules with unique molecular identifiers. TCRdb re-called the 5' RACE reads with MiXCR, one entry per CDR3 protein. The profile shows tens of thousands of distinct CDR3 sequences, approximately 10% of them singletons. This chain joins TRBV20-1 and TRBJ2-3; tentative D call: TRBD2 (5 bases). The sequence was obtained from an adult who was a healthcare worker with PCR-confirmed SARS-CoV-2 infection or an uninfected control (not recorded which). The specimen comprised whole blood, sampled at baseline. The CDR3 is CSARDIVTGTDTQYF. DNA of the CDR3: TGCAGTGCTAGAGATATTGTCACGGGAACAGATACGCAGTATTTT.